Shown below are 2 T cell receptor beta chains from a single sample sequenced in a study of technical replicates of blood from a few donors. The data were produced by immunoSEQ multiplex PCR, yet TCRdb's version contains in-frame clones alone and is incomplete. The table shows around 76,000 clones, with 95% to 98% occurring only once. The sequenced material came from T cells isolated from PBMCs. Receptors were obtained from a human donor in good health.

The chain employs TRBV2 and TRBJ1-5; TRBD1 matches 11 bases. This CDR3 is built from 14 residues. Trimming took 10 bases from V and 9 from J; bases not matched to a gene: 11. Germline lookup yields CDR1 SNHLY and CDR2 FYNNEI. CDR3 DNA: TGTGCCACAGGACAGGGGGCTAGCTTTAGGCCCCAGCATTTT. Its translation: CATGQGASFRPQHF.

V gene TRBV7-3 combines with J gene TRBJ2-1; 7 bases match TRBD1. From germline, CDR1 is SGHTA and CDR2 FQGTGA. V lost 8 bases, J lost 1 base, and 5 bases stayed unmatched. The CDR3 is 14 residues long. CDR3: CASSRGWSYNEQFF. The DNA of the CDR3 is TGTGCCAGCTCCAGGGGGTGGTCCTACAATGAGCAGTTCTTC.